The TCR beta chain under discussion was sequenced for a study of T cell responses to AZD1222 COVID-19 vaccine. CDR1 is MNHNY and CDR2 is SVGAGI in the germline V gene (reference sequence). V lost 5 bases, J lost 4 bases, and 11 bases stayed unmatched. This CDR3 has 18 residues. Repertoires were generated with immunoSEQ multiplex PCR, while TCRdb's copy carries only in-frame clones and drops some. The table has 95,000 to 150,000 clones, about 92% seen once. This clone has just one count. This chain joins TRBV6-6 and TRBJ2-2; 12 bases match TRBD2. The sample in question was peripheral blood, obtained on day 0 of MenACWY control vaccination. The sequence derives from an adult in good health. CDR3 nucleotide sequence: TGTGCCAGCAGTCGGGGACTAGCGGGCCGGTGGGGCACCGGGGAGCTGTTTTTT. This sequence encodes CASSRGLAGRWGTGELFF.